This TCR beta chain was identified in a study of blood T cell repertoires in COVID-19. Study context: The analysed material was cDNA or gDNA that came from T cells, B-cell-depleted T cells, or PBMCs.

Authors' data handling: Reference gene primer amplification yielded estimated nucleated cell counts. Assay used: immunoSEQ multiplex PCR; TCRdb lists only in-frame clones, some missing. That table supplies the V and J calls and clone size; D and trimming were determined from the DNA. The data contain 100,000 or so clones, about 89% of them seen just once; the ten biggest clones take up more than 9%. Trimming removed 6 bases at V and 6 bases at J, with 8 bases between. The germline gives CDR1 MDHEN, CDR2 SYDVKM. CDR3 length: 11 amino acids. The specimen was peripheral blood. The chain joins TRBV28 to TRBJ1-2; perhaps TRBD1 as D (6 bases). This clonotype originated in a woman aged 30 to 39 with acute or convalescent COVID-19. For the CDR3, the DNA is TGTGCCAGCAGCTACAGGGATGGCTACACCTTC. Encoded protein: CASSYRDGYTF.